The 15 T cell receptor beta chains presented below share a single source sample, sequenced in a study of Graves' ophthalmopathy and Graves' hyperthyroidism. RNA transcripts were the source from which TCR beta CDR3 regions were amplified. An initial RT-PCR round employing HTBI primers preceded a second-round multiplex PCR. TCRdb reanalysed the multiplex PCR reads using MiXCR and keeps one entry per CDR3 protein. The sample carries about 240,000 distinct CDR3 sequences, about 47% recorded once. The sample taken for sequencing was peripheral blood. All receptors derive from an adult man with Graves' ophthalmopathy.

This clonotype was seen repeatedly, ten times or more. This sequence joins TRBV13 and TRBJ1-1; D remains unclear. This CDR3 contains 12 residues. Per the germline V gene, CDR1 is PRHDT and CDR2 is FYEKMQ (reference sequence). With 2 bases removed from V and 1 base from J, the gap between germline ends came to 2 bases. DNA for the CDR3: TGTGCCAGCAGCTTAAGGAACACTGAAGCTTTCTTT. This codes for CASSLRNTEAFF. Variable domain in full (rest from reference TRBV13 and TRBJ1-1): AAGVIQSPRHLIKEKRETATLKCYPIPRHDTVYWYQQGPGQDPQFLISFYEKMQSDKGSIPDRFSAQQFSDYHSELNMSSLELGDSALYFCASSLRNTEAFFGQGTRLTVV.

V and J are TRBV6-5 and TRBJ1-1; D may be TRBD1 (5 bases). Trimming left V 6 bases short and J 6 bases short, with 17 bases between. From germline, CDR1 is MNHEY and CDR2 SVGAGI. CDR3 length: 14 amino acids. The CDR3 DNA reads TGTGCCAGCAGACGTCCGGGACCCGACCCTGAAGCTTTCTTT. Translation: CASRRPGPDPEAFF.

V is TRBV10-3 and J is TRBJ2-5; unclear D gene. V was pared by 4 bases and J by 5 bases, with 5 bases between. The CDR3 has 11 amino acids. Looked up from germline, CDR1 is ENHRY and CDR2 is SYGVKD. The CDR3 region is CAISGTETQYF. CDR3 bases: TGTGCCATCAGTGGGACGGAGACCCAGTACTTC.

A few counts support this clonotype. The chain is built from TRBV5-1 and TRBJ1-4; no clear D. V was trimmed by 0 bases and J by 3 bases, leaving 9 bases between them. Germline values: CDR1 SGHRS, CDR2 YFSETQ. This CDR3 has 15 amino acids. The chain's CDR3 is CASSLGQASNEKLFF. The CDR3 DNA is TGCGCCAGCAGCTTGGGTCAGGCCTCTAATGAAAAACTGTTTTTT.

This clonotype was seen only a few times. The chain employs TRBV7-8 and TRBJ2-7; 7 bases are a match to TRBD1. J was trimmed by 3 bases and V by 4 bases; bases with no gene match: 12. The CDR3 is 16 residues long. The germline V gene has CDR1 SGHVS and CDR2 FQNEAQ. This CDR3 is CASSSITGDVFYEQYF. DNA for the CDR3: TGTGCCAGCAGCTCGATTACAGGGGATGTCTTCTACGAGCAGTACTTC.

The chain links TRBV29-1 to TRBJ2-7; D might be TRBD1 (7 bases). This CDR3 region has 13 residues. The germline CDR1 and CDR2 sequences are SQVTM and ANQGSEA. Trimming removed 4 bases at V and 5 bases at J, with 15 bases between. The CDR3 here is CSVGSRGVNEQYF. CDR3 nucleotide sequence: TGCAGCGTTGGGAGCAGGGGGGTCAACGAGCAGTACTTC.

With regard to this clonotype: A much larger clone lies a single base off, so this may be a read error. V and J are TRBV29-1 and TRBJ2-5; D not resolved. Germline CDR1 is SQVTM and CDR2 is ANQGSEA. The CDR3 totals 11 residues. CDR3: CSVEEREAQYF. The CDR3 DNA follows: TGCAGCGTTGAAGAGCGAGAGGCCCAGTACTTC.

This clonotype was counted a few times. The chain couples TRBV5-8 to TRBJ2-5; 7 bases are a match to TRBD1. The V and J ends lost 6 bases and 1 base, in that order; junction bases with no gene match: 9. The CDR3 extends over 15 amino acids. Germline values: CDR1 SGHTS, CDR2 YDEGEE. The CDR3 coding sequence is TGTGCCAGCATCCTGAATAGACAGGGCCAAGAGACCCAGTACTTC. It yields the protein CASILNRQGQETQYF.

The chain links TRBV28 to TRBJ1-5, with D maybe TRBD1 (6 bases). Germline assignment: CDR1 MDHEN and CDR2 SYDVKM. The V end lost 1 base, the J end lost 7 bases, and 11 bases lay between the germline ends. The CDR3 length is 14 residues. CDR3 nucleotide sequence: TGTGCCAGCAGTTTATCGAGGGGGGTGCAGCCCCAGCATTTT. Its protein product is CASSLSRGVQPQHF.

The chain has TRBV7-2 and TRBJ1-4; possibly TRBD1 for D (6 bases). Per the germline V gene, CDR1 is SGHTA and CDR2 is FQGNSA. The V and J ends lost 5 bases and 7 bases respectively, with 20 bases between them. The length of the CDR3 is 16 residues. The DNA for the CDR3 is TGTGCCAGCAGCGACGGGGGCGGCAGGGGTGGTGAAAAACTGTTTTTT. Protein product: CASSDGGGRGGEKLFF.

This chain joins TRBV2 and TRBJ2-7; D remains unclear. The CDR3 totals 13 residues. CDR1 and CDR2 from the germline V gene are SNHLY and FYNNEI. V was cut by 6 bases and J by 5 bases, with 14 bases left in between. CDR3 coding DNA: TGTGCCAGCAGGGACGGCTCCAGAGACGAGCAGTACTTC. Translating gives CASRDGSRDEQYF.

This chain uses TRBV2 with TRBJ1-4, with 10 bases identical to TRBD1. Germline V lookup: CDR1 SNHLY, CDR2 FYNNEI. This CDR3 region has 14 residues. V shed 7 bases and J 7 bases; nucleotides not matched to a gene: 6. CDR3 in DNA: TGTGCCAGCAACCTCGGACAGGGGGGTGAAAAACTGTTTTTT. Translated: CASNLGQGGEKLFF. Using reference TRBV2 and TRBJ1-4 for the parts outside the CDR3, the full variable domain is EPEVTQTPSHQVTQMGQEVILRCVPISNHLYFYWYRQILGQKVEFLVSFYNNEISEKSEIFDDQFSVERPDGSNFTLKIRSTKLEDSAMYFCASNLGQGGEKLFFGSGTQLSVL.

The chain carries TRBV9 and TRBJ2-6; D possibly corresponds to TRBD1 (5 bases). With 2 bases removed from V and 0 bases from J, the gap between germline ends came to 12 bases. This CDR3 spans 17 amino acids. Per germline, CDR1 SGDLS and CDR2 YYNGEE. CDR3 DNA sequence: TGTGCCAGCAGCGTGAGTGGGGCTTACTCTGGGGCCAACGTCCTGACTTTC. Translated: CASSVSGAYSGANVLTF.

The chain is built from TRBV12-3 or TRBV12-4 and TRBJ2-5, with 14 bases that match TRBD2. This CDR3 is 16 amino acids long. CDR3 DNA: TGTGCTAGTGGTCGCGGACTAGCGGGGGGAAAAGAGACCCAGTACTTC. This translates into CASGRGLAGGKETQYF.

In the case of this clonotype: A much larger clone lies a single base off, so this may be a read error. V is TRBV19 and J is TRBJ1-1; perhaps TRBD1 as D (6 bases). With 7 bases removed from V and 0 bases from J, the gap between germline ends came to 15 bases. The length of the CDR3 is 15 residues. Germline V gene lookup returns CDR1 LNHDA and CDR2 SQIVND (reference sequence). CDR3 sequence: CASNPPGHLNTEAFF. CDR3 sequence (DNA): TGTGCCAGTAATCCACCGGGACACTTGAACACTGAAGCTTTCTTT.